This TCR beta chain was identified during a study of T cell responses to AZD1222 COVID-19 vaccine. Method: immunoSEQ multiplex PCR; TCRdb's copy keeps in-frame clones and lacks some. This sample has some 120,000 clones, with 89% found just once. The length of the CDR3 is 14 residues. V lost 2 bases to trimming and J lost 3 bases, with 8 bases between them. CDR1 is MNHEY, CDR2 SVGAGI, per germline. This clone has more than one count but fewer than ten. J is TRBJ1-5 and V is TRBV6-5; perhaps TRBD1 as D (5 bases). Sequenced here: peripheral blood, sampled 28 days after the second AZD1222 dose. This TCR derives from an adult who received the AZD1222 COVID-19 vaccine. CDR3 bases: TGTGCCAGCAGTTACCCAGGGACCAATCAGCCCCAGCATTTT. The encoded protein is CASSYPGTNQPQHF.